This T cell receptor (beta chain) is drawn from a study of T cells in Graves' hyperthyroidism and ophthalmopathy. Study-wide results and limits: The model made its ophthalmopathy prediction, and onset followed a median approximately 6 months later.

TCR beta CDR3 regions were amplified from RNA. HTBI primers were the set used in a first-round RT-PCR of the TCR CDR3. A single record per CDR3 protein comes from TCRdb applying MiXCR to the multiplex PCR reads. The sample has about 280,000 distinct CDR3 sequences, 25% to 30% seen once. This CDR3 contains 17 residues. V was pared by 6 bases and J by 4 bases, with 21 bases between. Per the germline V gene, CDR1 is LNHDA and CDR2 is SQIVND (reference sequence). Many counts were recorded for this clonotype. The antigen is not known. Newly diagnosed hyperthyroidism patients aged 18 to 65 years had disease lasting under 2 months.

V is TRBV19 and J is TRBJ2-2; D may correspond to TRBD1 or TRBD2 (5 bases each). Sequencing used blood. The origin of this receptor is a man in his forties or fifties with Graves' hyperthyroidism that later progressed to Graves' ophthalmopathy. The CDR3 DNA reads TGTGCCAGTAGACCATCTGTGGGGGTCGCACGCACCGGGGAGCTGTTTTTT. Translation: CASRPSVGVARTGELFF.